The 8 T cell receptor beta chains given below trace back to one sample, sequenced in a study of blood T cell repertoires in COVID-19. Sequenced by immunoSEQ multiplex PCR; TCRdb stores in-frame clones only, minus some. The sample yields about 220,000 clones, approximately 83% seen once. The material sequenced was peripheral blood. These receptors came from an older woman with acute or convalescent COVID-19.

This clone was observed a few times. The chain employs TRBV13 and TRBJ1-1; D may be TRBD1 (6 bases). Per germline, CDR1 PRHDT and CDR2 FYEKMQ (reference sequence). Deletions cut 5 bases from V and 1 base from J, with 8 bases between. The CDR3 loop spans 13 amino acids. CDR3 nucleotide sequence: TGTGCCAGCAGCCTGACAGGGAACACTGAAGCTTTCTTT. Protein: CASSLTGNTEAFF.

This chain links TRBV19 with TRBJ2-2, with 8 bases matching TRBD1. The length of the CDR3 is 17 residues. Trimming took 2 bases from V and 0 from J; bases not matched to a gene: 5. Per the germline V gene, CDR1 is LNHDA and CDR2 is SQIVND (reference sequence). The CDR3, as DNA: TGTGCCAGTAGTATAAATCTGGGACAGGCGAACACCGGGGAGCTGTTTTTT. Encoded protein: CASSINLGQANTGELFF.

The DNA of the CDR3 is TGTGCCAGCAGCTTAGGTCCTAGCGGTTACTACGAGCAGTACTTC. Protein sequence: CASSLGPSGYYEQYF. The rearrangement joins TRBV11-2 to TRBJ2-7; 7 bases match TRBD2. This CDR3 is built from 15 residues. Germline CDR1 and CDR2: SGHAT and FQNNGV. Germline trimming cut 1 base from V and 3 bases from J; bases unmatched to any gene: 6.

The chain joins TRBV3-1 (or the pseudogene TRBV3-2) to TRBJ1-1; D gene uncertain. V was pared by 2 bases and J by 0 bases, with 4 bases between. CDR3 length equals 13 residues. Germline V lookup: CDR1 LGHDT, CDR2 YNNKEL (reference sequence). The CDR3 loop is CASSQLLNTEAFF. The CDR3 bases are TGTGCCAGCAGCCAACTGTTGAACACTGAAGCTTTCTTT.

The chain is built from TRBV7-2 and TRBJ2-1; no reliable D call. This CDR3 is 15 amino acids long. Germline V gives CDR1 SGHTA, CDR2 FQGNSA. V lost 1 base, J lost 4 bases, and 11 bases lay in between. CDR3 sequence reads: CASSLVRNSYNEQFF. CDR3 bases: TGTGCCAGCAGCTTAGTTAGAAACAGTTACAATGAGCAGTTCTTC.

The chain is built from TRBV19 and TRBJ2-7; 10 bases line up with TRBD2. The junction had 1 base not matched to a gene; V was cut back by 5 bases and J by 0 bases. CDR1 is LNHDA and CDR2 is SQIVND in the germline V gene (reference sequence). CDR3 length: 14 amino acids. CDR3 nucleotides: TGTGCCAGTAGTTCTAGCGGGGGCTCCTACGAGCAGTACTTC. Amino acid sequence: CASSSSGGSYEQYF.

This chain uses TRBV6-7 with TRBJ1-3; no firm D call. TRBV6-7 is flagged as an ORF with uncertain function. This CDR3 has 14 amino acids. V was cut by 9 bases and J by 0 bases, with 12 bases left in between. As DNA, the CDR3 is TGTGCCAGGGTTTTCACAGTCTCTGGAAACACCATATATTTT. The encoded protein is CARVFTVSGNTIYF.

The chain employs TRBV9 and TRBJ2-1; D not resolved. With 0 bases removed from V and 5 bases from J, the gap between germline ends came to 6 bases. This CDR3 has 13 amino acids. Germline CDR1 SGDLS, CDR2 YYNGEE. CDR3 bases: TGTGCCAGCAGCGTAGGAAGCGACAATGAGCAGTTCTTC. Translated, it gives CASSVGSDNEQFF.